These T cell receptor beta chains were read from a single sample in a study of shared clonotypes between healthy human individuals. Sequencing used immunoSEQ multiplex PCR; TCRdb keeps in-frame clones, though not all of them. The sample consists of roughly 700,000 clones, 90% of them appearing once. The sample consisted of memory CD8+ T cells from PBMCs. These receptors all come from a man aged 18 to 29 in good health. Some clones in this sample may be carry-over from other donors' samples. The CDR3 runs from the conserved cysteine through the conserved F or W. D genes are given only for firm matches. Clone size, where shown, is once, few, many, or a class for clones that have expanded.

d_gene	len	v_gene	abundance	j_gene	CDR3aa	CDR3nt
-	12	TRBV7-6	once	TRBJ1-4	CASSSQDEKLFF	TGTGCCAGCAGCTCCCAAGATGAAAAACTGTTTTTT
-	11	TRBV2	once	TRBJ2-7	CATLWQNEQYF	TGTGCCACCCTGTGGCAGAACGAGCAGTACTTC
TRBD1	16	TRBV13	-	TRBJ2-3	CASSSVRDRGADTQYF	TGTGCCAGCAGCTCAGTCCGGGACAGGGGGGCAGATACGCAGTATTTT
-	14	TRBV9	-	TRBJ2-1	CASSGHNPYNEQFF	TGTGCCAGCAGCGGCCATAATCCTTACAATGAGCAGTTCTTC
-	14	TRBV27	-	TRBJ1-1	CASSLNLRGTEAFF	TGTGCCAGCAGTTTAAACTTAAGGGGGACTGAAGCTTTCTTT
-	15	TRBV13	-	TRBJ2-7	CASSLVSQGSYEQYF	TGTGCCAGCAGCTTAGTCTCGCAGGGGTCCTACGAGCAGTACTTC
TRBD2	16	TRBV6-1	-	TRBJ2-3	CASSERLAGNTDTQYF	TGTGCCAGCAGTGAAAGACTAGCGGGGAACACAGATACGCAGTATTTT
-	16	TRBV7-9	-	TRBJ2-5	CASSLEGGSYKETQYF	TGTGCCAGCAGCCTGGAGGGTGGGAGCTATAAAGAGACCCAGTACTTC
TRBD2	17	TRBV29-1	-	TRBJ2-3	CSVEGTSGASSTDTQYF	TGCAGCGTTGAAGGGACTAGCGGTGCCTCTAGCACAGATACGCAGTATTTT
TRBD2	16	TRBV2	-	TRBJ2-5	CASRGPPGLARETQYF	TGTGCCAGCAGGGGGCCCCCGGGACTAGCGAGGGAGACCCAGTACTTC
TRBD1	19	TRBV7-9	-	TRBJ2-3	CASSFRQGAFSGATDTQYF	TGTGCCAGCAGCTTTAGACAGGGGGCTTTTAGCGGGGCCACAGATACGCAGTATTTT
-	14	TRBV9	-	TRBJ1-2	CASSVETDYYGYTF	TGTGCCAGCAGCGTAGAGACTGACTACTATGGCTACACCTTC
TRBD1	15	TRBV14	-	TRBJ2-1	CASSSGQADVYEQFF	TGTGCCAGCAGCTCTGGACAGGCAGACGTCTATGAGCAGTTCTTC
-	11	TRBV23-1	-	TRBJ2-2	CATQLTGELFF	TGCGCCACGCAGCTCACCGGGGAGCTGTTTTTT
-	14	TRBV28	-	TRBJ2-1	CASTRVETRNEQFF	TGTGCCAGCACTCGGGTCGAAACGCGCAATGAGCAGTTCTTC
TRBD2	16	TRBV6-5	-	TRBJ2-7	CASSYSAWSGGYEQYF	TGTGCCAGCAGTTACTCAGCCTGGAGCGGGGGTTACGAGCAGTACTTC
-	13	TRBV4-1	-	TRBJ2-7	CASTQGDPYEQYF	TGCGCCAGCACCCAAGGGGACCCCTACGAGCAGTACTTC
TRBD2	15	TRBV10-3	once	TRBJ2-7	CAISESGTTSYEQYF	TGTGCCATCAGTGAGTCGGGGACTACCTCCTACGAGCAGTACTTC
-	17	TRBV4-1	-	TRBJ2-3	CASSLGAIGYRTDTQYF	TGCGCCAGCAGCCTCGGAGCTATCGGGTATCGCACAGATACGCAGTATTTT
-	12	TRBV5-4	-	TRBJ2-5	CASSLLQETQYF	TGTGCCAGCAGCTTGCTTCAAGAGACCCAGTACTTC
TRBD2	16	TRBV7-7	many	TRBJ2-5	CASSKGLAGPQETQYF	TGTGCCAGCAGCAAGGGACTAGCGGGACCCCAAGAGACCCAGTACTTC
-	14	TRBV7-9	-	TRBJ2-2	CAPARGKATGELFF	TGTGCCCCAGCAAGGGGCAAGGCGACCGGGGAGCTGTTTTTT
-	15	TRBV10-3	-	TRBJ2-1	CAISGASGSYNEQFF	TGTGCCATCAGTGGAGCGAGCGGTTCCTACAATGAGCAGTTCTTC
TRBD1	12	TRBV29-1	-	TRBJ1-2	CSAPTGDYGYTF	TGCAGCGCTCCGACAGGGGACTATGGCTACACCTTC
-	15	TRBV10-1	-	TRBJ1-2	CASSGNLGPYYGYTF	TGCGCCAGCAGTGGAAACTTGGGACCGTACTATGGCTACACCTTC
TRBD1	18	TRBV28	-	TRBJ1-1	CASSPRGRVAKVNTEAFF	TGTGCCAGCAGTCCCAGGGGGCGAGTTGCGAAGGTGAACACTGAAGCTTTCTTT
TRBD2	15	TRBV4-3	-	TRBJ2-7	CASSQGLAGKSQQYF	TGCGCCAGCAGCCAGGGACTAGCGGGGAAAAGCCAGCAGTACTTC
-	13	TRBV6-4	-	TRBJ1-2	CASSEGGGYGYTF	TGTGCCAGCAGCGAGGGGGGCGGCTATGGCTACACCTTC
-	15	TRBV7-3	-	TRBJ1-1	CASSPHGGGLTEAFF	TGTGCCAGCAGCCCCCATGGTGGGGGGCTCACTGAAGCTTTCTTT
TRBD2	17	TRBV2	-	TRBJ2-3	CASSEAPEAGATDTQYF	TGTGCCAGCAGTGAGGCCCCGGAAGCGGGAGCCACAGATACGCAGTATTTT
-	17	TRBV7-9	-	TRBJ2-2	CASSLALRAAGTGELFF	TGTGCCAGCAGCTTAGCGCTCCGGGCGGCCGGCACCGGGGAGCTGTTTTTT
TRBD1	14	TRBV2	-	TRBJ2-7	CASSGQGLVYEQYF	TGTGCCAGCAGCGGACAGGGATTGGTGTACGAGCAGTACTTC
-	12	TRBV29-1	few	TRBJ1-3	CSVAGAGNTIYF	TGCAGCGTGGCAGGGGCTGGAAACACCATATATTTT
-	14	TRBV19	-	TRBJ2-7	CASSILGNTGEQYF	TGTGCCAGTAGTATTCTCGGAAACACGGGCGAGCAGTACTTC
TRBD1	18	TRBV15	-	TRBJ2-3	CATSRGGLGTGDIGTQYF	TGTGCCACCAGCAGAGGGGGTCTCGGGACAGGGGATATCGGTACGCAGTATTTT
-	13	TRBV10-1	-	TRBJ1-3	CATSDLTQNTIYF	TGCGCCACCTCGGACTTGACACAAAACACCATATATTTT